This entry features one T cell receptor beta chain sequence. Trimming at V came to 7 bases and at J to 2 bases, leaving 11 bases not matched to a gene. Germline V gene lookup returns CDR1 MNHNY and CDR2 SVGAGI (reference sequence). CDR3 length equals 16 residues. The data belong to a study of blood T cell repertoires in COVID-19. About the research overall: Samples representing acute and convalescent COVID-19 were sourced from the United States, Italy and Spain.

Some clones are missing from TCRdb's copy, which holds only in-frame ones; the method was immunoSEQ multiplex PCR. Here the sample spans 130,000 or so clones, roughly 75% being singletons. This sequence was found in a man between 60 and 75 years old with active or convalescent COVID-19. The chain combines TRBV6-6 with TRBJ2-3; 8 bases are shared with TRBD2. Source material: peripheral blood. The CDR3 DNA is TGTGCCAGCAACCTAGGGACTAGGTGGGACACAGATACGCAGTATTTT. This gives the protein CASNLGTRWDTDTQYF.